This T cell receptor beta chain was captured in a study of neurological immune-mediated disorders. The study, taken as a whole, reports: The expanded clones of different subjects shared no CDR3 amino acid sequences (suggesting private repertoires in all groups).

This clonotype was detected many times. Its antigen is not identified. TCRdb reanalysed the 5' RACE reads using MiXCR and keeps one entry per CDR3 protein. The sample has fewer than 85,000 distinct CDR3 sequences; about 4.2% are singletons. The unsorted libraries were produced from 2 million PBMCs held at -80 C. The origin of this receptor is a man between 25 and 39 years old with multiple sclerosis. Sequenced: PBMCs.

The CDR3 DNA sequence: TGTGCCAGCAGCCAGGCCTCGCGCGGCGCAGAGACCCAGTACTTC. This sequence encodes CASSQASRGAETQYF. V usage is TRBV14 and J usage is TRBJ2-5; no reliable D call. Trimming shortened V by 3 bases and J by 4 bases, and 15 bases separated the two germline ends. Germline lookup yields CDR1 SGHDN and CDR2 FVKESK. CDR3 size: 15 residues.